The clone carrying this T cell receptor (beta chain) was found many times. Its antigen is not known. Diagnosis was based on clinical symptoms, serum thyroxine, TRAb, thyroid ultrasound and orbital computed tomography. Out of 7.5 to 10 ml of fresh peripheral blood, PBMCs were obtained. The TCR beta CDR3 regions underwent amplification from RNA transcripts. The workflow started with a first-round RT-PCR run with HTBI primers and then moved on to a second-round multiplex PCR. TCRdb re-called the multiplex PCR reads with MiXCR, one entry per CDR3 protein. Of roughly 350,000 distinct CDR3 sequences in the sample, roughly a sixth were seen once. The data derive from a study of Graves' ophthalmopathy and Graves' hyperthyroidism. Study background: Specimen type is peripheral blood, obtained at initial diagnosis before any treatment.

The study's findings and limits: In blood appeared most of the expanded thyroid clonotypes whose frequency exceeded 0.001.

The sequence derives from an adult woman with stable Graves' hyperthyroidism. Sequencing was performed on peripheral blood.

The CDR3 nucleotides are TGCGCCAGCAGCTTGGACGGGAGCACCGGGGAGCTGTTTTTT. Encoded protein: CASSLDGSTGELFF. V is TRBV5-1 and J is TRBJ2-2; the D gene is possibly TRBD2 (6 bases). V was trimmed by 0 bases and J by 4 bases, leaving 7 bases between them. Germline V gene sequence: CDR1 SGHRS, CDR2 YFSETQ. This CDR3 contains 14 residues.